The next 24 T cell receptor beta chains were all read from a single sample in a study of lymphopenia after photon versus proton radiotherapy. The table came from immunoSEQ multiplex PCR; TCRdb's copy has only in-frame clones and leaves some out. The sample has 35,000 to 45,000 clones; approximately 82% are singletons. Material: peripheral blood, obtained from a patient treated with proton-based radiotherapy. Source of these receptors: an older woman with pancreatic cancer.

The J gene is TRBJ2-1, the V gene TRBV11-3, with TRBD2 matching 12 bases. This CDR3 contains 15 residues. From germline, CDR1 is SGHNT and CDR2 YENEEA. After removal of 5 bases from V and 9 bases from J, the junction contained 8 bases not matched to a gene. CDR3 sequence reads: CASSPRTSGKGEQFF. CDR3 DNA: TGTGCCAGCAGCCCAAGGACTAGCGGGAAAGGTGAGCAGTTCTTC.

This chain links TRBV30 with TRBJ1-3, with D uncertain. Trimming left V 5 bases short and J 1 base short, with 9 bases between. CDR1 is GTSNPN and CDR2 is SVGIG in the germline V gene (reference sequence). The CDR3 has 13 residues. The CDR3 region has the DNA TGTGCCTGGTTATCGGGGTCTGGAAACACCATATATTTT. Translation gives CAWLSGSGNTIYF.

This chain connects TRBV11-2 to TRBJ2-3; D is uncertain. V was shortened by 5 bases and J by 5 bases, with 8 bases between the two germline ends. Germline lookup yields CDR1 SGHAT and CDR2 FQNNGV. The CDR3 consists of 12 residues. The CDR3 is CASSPGGDTQYF. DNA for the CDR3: TGTGCCAGCAGCCCGGGTGGAGATACGCAGTATTTT.

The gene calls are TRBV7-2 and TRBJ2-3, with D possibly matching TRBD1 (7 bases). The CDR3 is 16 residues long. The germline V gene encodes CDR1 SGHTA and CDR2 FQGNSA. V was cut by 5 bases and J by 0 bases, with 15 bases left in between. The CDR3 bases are TGTGCCAGCAGCAGGGCCAGGGGGGTGAGCACAGATACGCAGTATTTT. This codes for CASSRARGVSTDTQYF. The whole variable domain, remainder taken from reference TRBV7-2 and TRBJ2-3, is GAGVSQSPSNKVTEKGKDVELRCDPISGHTALYWYRQSLGQGLEFLIYFQGNSAPDKSGLPSDRFSAERTGGSVSTLTIQRTQQEDSAVYLCASSRARGVSTDTQYFGPGTRLTVL.

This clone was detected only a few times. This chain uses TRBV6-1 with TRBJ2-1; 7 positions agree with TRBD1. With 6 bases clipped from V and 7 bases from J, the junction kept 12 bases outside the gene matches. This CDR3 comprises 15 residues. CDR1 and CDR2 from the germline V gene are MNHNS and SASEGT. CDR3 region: CASRAPGQSNNEQFF. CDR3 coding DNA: TGTGCCAGCAGGGCACCGGGACAGAGCAATAATGAGCAGTTCTTC.

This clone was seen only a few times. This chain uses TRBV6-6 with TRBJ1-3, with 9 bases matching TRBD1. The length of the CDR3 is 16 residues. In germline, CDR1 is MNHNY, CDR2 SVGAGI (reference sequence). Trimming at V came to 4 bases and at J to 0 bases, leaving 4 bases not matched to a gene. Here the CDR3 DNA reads TGTGCCAGCAGTTCCGGGACAGGGAGCTCTGGAAACACCATATATTTT. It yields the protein CASSSGTGSSGNTIYF.

CDR3 residues: CASSLVAGAPGELFF. The CDR3 bases are TGTGCCAGCAGTTTGGTGGCGGGAGCTCCCGGGGAGCTGTTTTTT. The chain combines TRBV27 with TRBJ2-2; TRBD2 matches 7 bases. The CDR3 extends over 15 amino acids. V shed 3 bases and J 6 bases; nucleotides not matched to a gene: 7. Germline V CDR1 and CDR2: MNHEY, SMNVEV (reference sequence).

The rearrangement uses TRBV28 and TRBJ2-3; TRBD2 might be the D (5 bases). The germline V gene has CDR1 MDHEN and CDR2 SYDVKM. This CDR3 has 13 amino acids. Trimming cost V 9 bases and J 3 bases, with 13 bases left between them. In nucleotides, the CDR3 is TGTGCCAGTTCCTACGGGAATACAGATACGCAGTATTTT. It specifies CASSYGNTDTQYF. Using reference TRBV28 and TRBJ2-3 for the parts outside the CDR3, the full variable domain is DVKVTQSSRYLVKRTGEKVFLECVQDMDHENMFWYRQDPGLGLRLIYFSYDVKMKEKGDIPEGYSVSREKKERFSLILESASTNQTSMYLCASSYGNTDTQYFGPGTRLTVL.

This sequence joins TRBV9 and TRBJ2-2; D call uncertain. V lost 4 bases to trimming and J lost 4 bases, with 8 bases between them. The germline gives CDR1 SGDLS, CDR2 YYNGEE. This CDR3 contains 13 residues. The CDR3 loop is CASSYAPTGELFF. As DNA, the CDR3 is TGTGCCAGCAGCTACGCCCCCACCGGGGAGCTGTTTTTT. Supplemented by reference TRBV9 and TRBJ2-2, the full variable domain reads DSGVTQTPKHLITATGQRVTLRCSPRSGDLSVYWYQQSLDQGLQFLIQYYNGEERAKGNILERFSAQQFPDLHSELNLSSLELGDSALYFCASSYAPTGELFFGEGSRLTVL.

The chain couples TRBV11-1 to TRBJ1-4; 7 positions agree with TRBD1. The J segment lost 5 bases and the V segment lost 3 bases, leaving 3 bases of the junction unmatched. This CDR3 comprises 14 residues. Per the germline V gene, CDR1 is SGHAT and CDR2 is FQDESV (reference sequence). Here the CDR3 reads CASSLGQRNEKLFF. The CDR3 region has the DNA TGTGCCAGCAGCTTGGGACAGCGAAATGAAAAACTGTTTTTT.

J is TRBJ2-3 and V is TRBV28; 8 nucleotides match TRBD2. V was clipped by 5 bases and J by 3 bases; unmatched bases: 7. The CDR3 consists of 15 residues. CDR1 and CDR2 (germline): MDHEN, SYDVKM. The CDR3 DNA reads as TGTGCCAGCAGTCCCAGCGGGAGTGGAACAGATACGCAGTATTTT. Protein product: CASSPSGSGTDTQYF.

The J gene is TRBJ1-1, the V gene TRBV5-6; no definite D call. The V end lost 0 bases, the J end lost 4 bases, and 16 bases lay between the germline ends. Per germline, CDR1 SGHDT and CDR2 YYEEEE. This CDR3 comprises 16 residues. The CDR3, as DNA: TGTGCCAGCAGCTTGGGTCAGGTTTTCGCCGGCACTGAAGCTTTCTTT. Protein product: CASSLGQVFAGTEAFF. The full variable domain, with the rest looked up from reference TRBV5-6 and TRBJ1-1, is DAGVTQSPTHLIKTRGQQVTLRCSPKSGHDTVSWYQQALGQGPQFIFQYYEEEERQRGNFPDRFSGHQFPNYSSELNVNALLLGDSALYLCASSLGQVFAGTEAFFGQGTRLTVV.

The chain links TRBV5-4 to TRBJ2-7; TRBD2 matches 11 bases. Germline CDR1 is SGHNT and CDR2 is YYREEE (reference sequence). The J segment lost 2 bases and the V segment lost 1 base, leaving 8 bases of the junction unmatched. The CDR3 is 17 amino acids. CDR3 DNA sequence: TGTGCCAGCAGCTTGAAAACTAGCGGGGGCCGGGCCTACGAGCAGTACTTC. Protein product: CASSLKTSGGRAYEQYF.

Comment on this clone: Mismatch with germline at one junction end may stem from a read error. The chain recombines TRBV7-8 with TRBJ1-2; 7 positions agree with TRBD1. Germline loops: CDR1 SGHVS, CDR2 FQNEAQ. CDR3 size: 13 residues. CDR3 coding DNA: TGTGCCAGCAGCTTCGACAGGGACTATGTCTACACCTTC. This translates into CASSFDRDYVYTF. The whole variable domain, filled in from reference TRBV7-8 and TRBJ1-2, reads GAGVSQSPRYKVAKRGQDVALRCDPISGHVSLFWYQQALGQGPEFLTYFQNEAQLDKSGLPSDRFFAERPEGSVSTLKIQRTQQEDSAVYLCASSFDRDYVYTFGSGTRLTVV.

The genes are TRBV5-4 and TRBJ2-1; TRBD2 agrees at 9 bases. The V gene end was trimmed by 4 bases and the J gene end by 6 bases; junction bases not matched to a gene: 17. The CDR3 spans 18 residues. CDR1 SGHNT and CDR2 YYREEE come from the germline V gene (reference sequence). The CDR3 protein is CASSLGTSRLDGRNEQFF. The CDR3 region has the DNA TGTGCCAGCAGCCTAGGGACTAGCCGCCTCGATGGTCGCAATGAGCAGTTCTTC.

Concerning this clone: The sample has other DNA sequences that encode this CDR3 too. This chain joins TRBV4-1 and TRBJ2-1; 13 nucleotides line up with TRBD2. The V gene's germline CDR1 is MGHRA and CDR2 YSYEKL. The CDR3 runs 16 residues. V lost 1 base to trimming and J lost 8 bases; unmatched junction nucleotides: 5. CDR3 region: CASSQGTSGGGYEQFF. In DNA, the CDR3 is TGCGCCAGCAGCCAAGGAACTAGCGGGGGGGGGTATGAGCAGTTCTTC.

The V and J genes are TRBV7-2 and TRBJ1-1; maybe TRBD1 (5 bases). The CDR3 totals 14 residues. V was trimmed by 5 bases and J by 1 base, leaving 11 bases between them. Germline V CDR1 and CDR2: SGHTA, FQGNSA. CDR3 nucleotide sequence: TGTGCCAGCAGCAAACGTACAGGGAACACTGAAGCTTTCTTT. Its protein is CASSKRTGNTEAFF.

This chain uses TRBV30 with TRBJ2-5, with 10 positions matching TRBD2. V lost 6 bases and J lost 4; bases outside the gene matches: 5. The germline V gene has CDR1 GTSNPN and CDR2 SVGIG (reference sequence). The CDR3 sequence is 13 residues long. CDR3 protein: CACSSGRGETQYF. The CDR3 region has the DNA TGTGCCTGTTCTAGCGGGAGAGGAGAGACCCAGTACTTC.

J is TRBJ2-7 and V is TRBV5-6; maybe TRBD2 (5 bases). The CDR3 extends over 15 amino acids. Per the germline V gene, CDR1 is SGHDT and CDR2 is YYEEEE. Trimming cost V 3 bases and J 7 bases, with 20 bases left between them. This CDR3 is CASSSEVRATQEQYF. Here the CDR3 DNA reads TGTGCCAGCAGCTCCGAAGTGCGGGCGACCCAAGAGCAGTACTTC.

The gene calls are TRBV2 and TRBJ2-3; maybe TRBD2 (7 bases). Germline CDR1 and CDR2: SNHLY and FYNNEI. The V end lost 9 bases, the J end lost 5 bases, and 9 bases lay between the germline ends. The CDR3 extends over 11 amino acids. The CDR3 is CARGGGDTQYF. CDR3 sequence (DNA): TGTGCCAGAGGGGGGGGAGATACGCAGTATTTT. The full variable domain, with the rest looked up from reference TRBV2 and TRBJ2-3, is EPEVTQTPSHQVTQMGQEVILRCVPISNHLYFYWYRQILGQKVEFLVSFYNNEISEKSEIFDDQFSVERPDGSNFTLKIRSTKLEDSAMYFCARGGGDTQYFGPGTRLTVL.

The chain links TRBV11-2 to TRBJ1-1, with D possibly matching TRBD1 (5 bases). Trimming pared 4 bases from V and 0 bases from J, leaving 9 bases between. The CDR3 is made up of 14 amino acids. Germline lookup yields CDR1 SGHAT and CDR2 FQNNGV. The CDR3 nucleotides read TGTGCCAGCAGCTCAGAGGGACTGAACACTGAAGCTTTCTTT. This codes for CASSSEGLNTEAFF. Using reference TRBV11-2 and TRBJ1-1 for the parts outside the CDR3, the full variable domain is EAGVAQSPRYKIIEKRQSVAFWCNPISGHATLYWYQQILGQGPKLLIQFQNNGVVDDSQLPKDRFSAERLKGVDSTLKIQPAKLEDSAVYLCASSSEGLNTEAFFGQGTRLTVV.

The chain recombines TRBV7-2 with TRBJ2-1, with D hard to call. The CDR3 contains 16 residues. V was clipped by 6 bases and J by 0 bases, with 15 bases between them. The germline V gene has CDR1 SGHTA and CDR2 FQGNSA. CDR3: CASRIAPALSYNEQFF. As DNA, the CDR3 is TGTGCCAGCAGGATAGCACCCGCCCTCTCCTACAATGAGCAGTTCTTC.

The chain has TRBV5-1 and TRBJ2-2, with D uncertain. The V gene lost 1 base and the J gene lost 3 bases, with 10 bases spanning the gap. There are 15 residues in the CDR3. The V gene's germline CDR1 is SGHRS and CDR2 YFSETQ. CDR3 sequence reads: CASSLRVPDTGELFF. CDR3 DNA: TGCGCCAGCAGCTTGAGAGTCCCCGACACCGGGGAGCTGTTTTTT.

CDR3 bases: TGTGCCAGCAGCCAGGGGTGGGCATTGAACACTGAAGCTTTCTTT. Translated: CASSQGWALNTEAFF. V is TRBV6-5 and J is TRBJ1-1; possibly TRBD1 for D (6 bases). Trimming pared 6 bases from V and 0 bases from J, leaving 14 bases between. The CDR3 is 15 residues long. In germline, CDR1 is MNHEY, CDR2 SVGAGI.